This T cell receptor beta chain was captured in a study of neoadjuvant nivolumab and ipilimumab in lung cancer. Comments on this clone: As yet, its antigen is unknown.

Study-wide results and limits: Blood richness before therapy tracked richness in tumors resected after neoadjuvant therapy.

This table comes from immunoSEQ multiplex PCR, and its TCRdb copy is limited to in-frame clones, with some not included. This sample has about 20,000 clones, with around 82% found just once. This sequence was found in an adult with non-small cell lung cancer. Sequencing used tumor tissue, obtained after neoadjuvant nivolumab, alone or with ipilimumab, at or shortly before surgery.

This CDR3 reads CASSLGAGSYGYTF. CDR3 sequence (DNA): TGTGCCAGCAGCTTAGGGGCAGGGTCTTATGGCTACACCTTC. V and J are TRBV7-9 and TRBJ1-2; tentative D call: TRBD1 (5 bases). The CDR3 totals 14 residues. The V gene lost 1 base and the J gene lost 5 bases, with 11 bases spanning the gap. CDR1 and CDR2 from the germline V gene are SEHNR and FQNEAQ (reference sequence).